This T cell receptor beta chain came from a study of blood T cell repertoires in COVID-19. Study-level information: PBMCs, B-cell-depleted T cells, or T cells provided the cDNA or gDNA that made up the material.

Data came from immunoSEQ multiplex PCR; TCRdb stores just in-frame clones and leaves some out. The sample has about 220,000 clones, 65% to 85% seen once. Clinical history as reported by participants underpinned cohort assignment. Before being deemed recovered, Cohort 3 donors had two negative PCRs, clearance, or symptom resolution. The CDR3 is 14 amino acids. Germline V gene sequence: CDR1 KGHSH, CDR2 LQKENI. V lost 1 base, J lost 2 bases, and 5 bases lay in between. Source material: PBMCs or T cells enriched from blood (not recorded which). This receptor was obtained from a woman aged 40-49 years who had recovered from COVID-19. The chain carries TRBV18 and TRBJ2-2; D is uncertain. The CDR3 sequence: CASSPQLNTGELFF. Here the CDR3 DNA reads TGTGCCAGCTCACCACAGCTAAACACCGGGGAGCTGTTTTTT.